The 31 T cell receptor beta chains in this list originate from one sample, sequenced in a study of blood T cell repertoires in COVID-19. Profiling relied on immunoSEQ multiplex PCR, and the TCRdb table lists in-frame clones only, not all of them. The data contain about 400,000 clones, around 90% of them singletons. Sequencing was performed on PBMCs or T cells enriched from blood (not recorded which). The receptors shown here come from a middle-aged woman with acute COVID-19.

This clone came up once. The chain has TRBV27 and TRBJ1-2; the D is unclear. CDR1 MNHEY and CDR2 SMNVEV come from the germline V gene (reference sequence). This CDR3 is 12 amino acids long. Trimming shortened V by 7 bases and J by 5 bases, and 11 bases separated the two germline ends. CDR3 sequence (DNA): TGTGCCAGCAAGAGCGGCCCTTATGGCTACACCTTC. It encodes CASKSGPYGYTF.

The table lists this clone with a few counts. The gene calls are TRBV9 and TRBJ2-1, with TRBD1 matching over 9 bases. This CDR3 spans 15 amino acids. Germline CDR1 is SGDLS and CDR2 is YYNGEE. Trimming at V came to 2 bases and at J to 9 bases, leaving 9 bases not matched to a gene. The CDR3 coding sequence is TGTGCCAGCAGCGTCTGGACAGGGGAAAGGGGTGAGCAGTTCTTC. Its translation is CASSVWTGERGEQFF.

The V call is TRBV5-6, the J call TRBJ2-3, with D tentatively TRBD1 (6 bases). The CDR3 has 15 residues. V was trimmed by 4 bases and J by 1 base, leaving 13 bases between them. Germline V gives CDR1 SGHDT, CDR2 YYEEEE. For the CDR3, the DNA is TGTGCCAGCAGCGACTTACAGGGTGGCACAGATACGCAGTATTTT. It is translated as CASSDLQGGTDTQYF.

The chain carries TRBV25-1 and TRBJ1-2; 10 bases fit TRBD1. With 0 bases clipped from V and 6 bases from J, the junction kept 4 bases outside the gene matches. The germline CDR1 and CDR2 sequences are MGHDK and SYGVNS. CDR3 size: 15 residues. The CDR3 region has the DNA TGTGCCAGCAGTGAATATGGGACAGGGGAAGATGGCTACACCTTC. It is translated as CASSEYGTGEDGYTF.

Remarks on this clone: Other DNA sequences of this sample code for an identical CDR3. The chain's CDR3 is CASSSSGGTEAFF. The DNA of the CDR3 is TGTGCCAGCAGCTCTTCAGGGGGCACTGAAGCTTTCTTT. The V call is TRBV7-9, the J call TRBJ1-1, with TRBD1 matching 7 bases. The CDR3 is 13 residues long. Germline V gives CDR1 SEHNR, CDR2 FQNEAQ (reference sequence). Trimming took 4 bases from V and 4 from J; bases not matched to a gene: 3.

The genes are TRBV11-2 and TRBJ2-5; TRBD1 is a possible D gene (6 bases). Germline-derived CDR1 and CDR2 are SGHAT and FQNNGV. The CDR3 is 14 amino acids. The V gene lost 7 bases and the J gene lost 0 bases, with 12 bases spanning the gap. The CDR3 loop is CASNTGQHQETQYF. CDR3 coding DNA: TGTGCCAGCAACACGGGACAACACCAAGAGACCCAGTACTTC.

This chain links TRBV3-1 (or the pseudogene TRBV3-2) with TRBJ1-6; 7 bases are a match to TRBD1. The CDR3 is 14 residues long. V was pared by 4 bases and J by 7 bases, with 4 bases of the junction left unmatched. The germline V gene has CDR1 LGHDT and CDR2 YNNKEL (reference sequence). The CDR3 region is CASSRLGGNSPLHF. In nucleotides, the CDR3 is TGTGCCAGCAGCCGCTTAGGGGGCAATTCACCCCTCCACTTT.

The chain employs TRBV7-6 and TRBJ2-7; D may be TRBD2 (5 bases). V was pared by 5 bases and J by 1 base, with 15 bases between. This CDR3 spans 15 amino acids. CDR1 and CDR2 from the germline V gene are SGHVS and FNYEAQ. The CDR3: CASSRGHTGSYEQYF. The CDR3 region has the DNA TGTGCCAGCAGCCGAGGGCACACGGGGTCCTACGAGCAGTACTTC.

The genes are TRBV2 and TRBJ1-1; D is possibly TRBD1 (5 bases). There are 15 residues in the CDR3. Trimming pared 6 bases from V and 1 base from J, leaving 15 bases between. Per germline, CDR1 SNHLY and CDR2 FYNNEI. CDR3: CASRADWGGNTEAFF. Here the CDR3 DNA reads TGTGCCAGCAGGGCCGATTGGGGCGGGAACACTGAAGCTTTCTTT.

The chain employs TRBV11-2 and TRBJ1-1; D not certain. Germline assignment: CDR1 SGHAT and CDR2 FQNNGV. The CDR3 is 18 residues long. Deletions cut 2 bases from V and 4 bases from J, with 23 bases between. CDR3 sequence: CASSLIPGLTSPGTEAFF. Written as DNA, the CDR3 is TGTGCCAGCAGCTTAATCCCGGGTCTGACCTCTCCGGGCACTGAAGCTTTCTTT.

This chain joins TRBV15 and TRBJ2-5; D is possibly TRBD1 (6 bases). This CDR3 has 14 residues. The germline CDR1 and CDR2 sequences are LNHNV and YYDKDF (reference sequence). V was shortened by 4 bases and J by 2 bases, with 11 bases between the two germline ends. Here the CDR3 DNA reads TGTGCCACCAGCAAGGGGGACATACAAGAGACCCAGTACTTC. It codes for CATSKGDIQETQYF.

This clone was detected only once. This chain links TRBV4-2 with TRBJ2-1; 10 bases fit TRBD2. The J segment lost 15 bases and the V segment lost 0 bases, leaving 14 bases of the junction unmatched. This CDR3 is built from 16 residues. Looked up from germline, CDR1 is LGHNA and CDR2 is YNFKEQ. CDR3 coding DNA: TGTGCCAGCAGCCAAGATGTAGGGACTAGCGAGGCGGGGCTGTTCTTC. It codes for CASSQDVGTSEAGLFF.

The chain joins TRBV9 to TRBJ2-1; 10 bases are shared with TRBD1. The CDR3 contains 16 residues. Germline CDR1 is SGDLS and CDR2 is YYNGEE. V was clipped by 3 bases and J by 7 bases; unmatched bases: 10. The CDR3 DNA is TGTGCCAGCAGCGGAAGACCGGGACAGGGGCAAAATGAGCAGTTCTTC. Protein sequence: CASSGRPGQGQNEQFF.

The chain employs TRBV6-5 and TRBJ1-1, with a tentative D call TRBD1 (6 bases). V shed 4 bases and J shed 5 bases, with 11 bases lying between them. CDR1 and CDR2 (germline): MNHEY, SVGAGI. The CDR3 contains 13 residues. CDR3 residues: CASSFNRGTEAFF. In nucleotides, the CDR3 is TGTGCCAGCAGTTTTAATAGGGGGACTGAAGCTTTCTTT.

The CDR3 here is CATSDLQSRGGTDTQYF. The CDR3 coding sequence is TGTGCCACCAGTGATTTGCAGTCTCGGGGGGGCACAGATACGCAGTATTTT. The rearrangement links TRBV24-1 to TRBJ2-3; 7 bases are a match to TRBD2. The CDR3 consists of 17 residues. With V trimmed by 0 bases and J by 1 base, 6 bases remained unmatched. CDR1 and CDR2 (germline): KGHDR, SFDVKD.

The chain carries TRBV29-1 and TRBJ1-2, with D unclear. Germline V lookup: CDR1 SQVTM, CDR2 ANQGSEA. V was pared by 7 bases and J by 0 bases, with 12 bases between. The CDR3 is 13 amino acids. The CDR3 region is CSAIRQANYGYTF. CDR3 nucleotide sequence: TGCAGCGCCATACGGCAGGCTAACTATGGCTACACCTTC.

V is TRBV5-1 and J is TRBJ1-2, with a tentative D call TRBD1 (6 bases). CDR3 length equals 14 residues. In germline, CDR1 is SGHRS, CDR2 YFSETQ. V was pared by 3 bases and J by 2 bases, with 11 bases between. The CDR3 spells CASSSGQSNYGYTF. Here the CDR3 DNA reads TGCGCCAGCAGCTCCGGACAGAGCAACTATGGCTACACCTTC. Full variable domain (remainder filled in from reference TRBV5-1 and TRBJ1-2): KAGVTQTPRYLIKTRGQQVTLSCSPISGHRSVSWYQQTPGQGLQFLFEYFSETQRNKGNFPGRFSGRQFSNSRSEMNVSTLELGDSALYLCASSSGQSNYGYTFGSGTRLTVV.

The count of this clone is one. This sequence joins TRBV3-1 (or the pseudogene TRBV3-2) and TRBJ2-1, with 7 positions matching TRBD2. CDR3 length: 16 residues. V lost 3 bases and J lost 0; bases outside the gene matches: 5. The V gene's germline CDR1 is LGHDT and CDR2 YNNKEL (reference sequence). The CDR3: CASSQGRGSSYNEQFF. The CDR3 DNA is TGTGCCAGCAGCCAGGGGCGGGGGAGCTCCTACAATGAGCAGTTCTTC.

V usage is TRBV5-4 and J usage is TRBJ2-3; weak D call: TRBD1 (7 bases). V lost 3 bases to trimming and J lost 6 bases, with 14 bases between them. The CDR3 consists of 14 residues. Germline V gives CDR1 SGHNT, CDR2 YYREEE (reference sequence). In DNA, the CDR3 is TGTGCCAGCAGCTCCAGGGGGGCGGGGGATACGCAGTATTTT. Translated, it gives CASSSRGAGDTQYF.

This clone was detected ten times or more. The chain recombines TRBV6-5 with TRBJ1-2, with D maybe TRBD1 (5 bases). Trimming left V 4 bases short and J 7 bases short, with 16 bases between. From germline, CDR1 is MNHEY and CDR2 SVGAGI. CDR3 size: 14 residues. This CDR3 reads CASSSGGGVIGYTF. In DNA form, the CDR3 reads TGTGCCAGCAGTTCAGGCGGGGGAGTGATTGGCTACACCTTC.

This chain uses TRBV25-1 with TRBJ2-5, with 7 bases identical to TRBD1. The trim removed 7 bases at V and 2 bases at J, leaving 4 bases unmatched. The length of the CDR3 is 13 residues. Germline CDR1 reads MGHDK; CDR2 reads SYGVNS. The CDR3 region is CASTRTGQETQYF. The CDR3 DNA follows: TGTGCCAGCACTCGGACAGGACAAGAGACCCAGTACTTC.

This sequence joins TRBV6-5 and TRBJ1-2; 9 bases line up with TRBD1. V was pared by 6 bases and J by 6 bases, with 8 bases of the junction left unmatched. The CDR3 loop spans 14 amino acids. From germline, CDR1 is MNHEY and CDR2 SVGAGI. This CDR3 reads CASSRRTGADGYTF. The CDR3 DNA is TGTGCCAGCAGCCGTAGGACAGGGGCGGATGGCTACACCTTC.

V usage is TRBV2 and J usage is TRBJ2-7; D not certain. Germline V gene data show CDR1 as SNHLY and CDR2 as FYNNEI. CDR3 length: 12 residues. V shed 7 bases and J shed 3 bases, with 10 bases lying between them. CDR3: CASKMGRYEQYF. The CDR3 DNA sequence: TGTGCCAGCAAGATGGGCCGCTACGAGCAGTACTTC.

This clone was found once. The genes are TRBV18 and TRBJ2-1; D is ambiguous. Germline loops: CDR1 KGHSH, CDR2 LQKENI. V lost 3 bases to trimming and J lost 14 bases, with 11 bases between them. This CDR3 region has 11 residues. CDR3 region: CASSPSTVKFF. DNA for the CDR3: TGTGCCAGCTCACCGTCAACAGTCAAGTTCTTC.

The CDR3 bases are TGCGCCAGCAGCCTAGGGGGAGGGGGGATGAATCAGCCCCAGCATTTT. Translated: CASSLGGGGMNQPQHF. The chain couples TRBV4-1 to TRBJ1-5; TRBD1 might be the D (6 bases). Trimming removed 4 bases from V and 4 bases from J, with 17 bases in between. Germline loops: CDR1 MGHRA, CDR2 YSYEKL. The CDR3 covers 16 residues.

This clone was found once. A much larger clone differs by one base, so this may be a read error. The chain couples TRBV7-6 to TRBJ1-1; maybe TRBD1 (5 bases). Looked up from germline, CDR1 is SGHVS and CDR2 is FNYEAQ. The CDR3 has 13 residues. V was pared by 5 bases and J by 0 bases, with 7 bases between. The CDR3 region has the DNA TGTGCCAGCAGCCAAGGGGTGAACACTGAAGCTTTCTTT. As protein: CASSQGVNTEAFF. The full variable domain, completed using reference TRBV7-6 and TRBJ1-1, is GAGVSQSPRYKVTKRGQDVALRCDPISGHVSLYWYRQALGQGPEFLTYFNYEAQQDKSGLPNDRFSAERPEGSISTLTIQRTEQRDSAMYRCASSQGVNTEAFFGQGTRLTVV.

This chain uses TRBV2 with TRBJ1-5; 10 bases map to TRBD1. The CDR3 is made up of 15 amino acids. The V segment lost 6 bases and the J segment 2 bases; nucleotides outside the gene matches: 4. Germline lookup yields CDR1 SNHLY and CDR2 FYNNEI. This CDR3 is CASRTGGAGNQPQHF. Written as DNA, the CDR3 is TGTGCCAGCAGGACAGGGGGCGCTGGCAATCAGCCCCAGCATTTT. The full variable domain, with the rest looked up from reference TRBV2 and TRBJ1-5, is EPEVTQTPSHQVTQMGQEVILRCVPISNHLYFYWYRQILGQKVEFLVSFYNNEISEKSEIFDDQFSVERPDGSNFTLKIRSTKLEDSAMYFCASRTGGAGNQPQHFGDGTRLSIL.

The V and J genes are TRBV2 and TRBJ1-1; D may be TRBD1 (6 bases). CDR1 and CDR2 (germline): SNHLY, FYNNEI. V was pared by 8 bases and J by 4 bases, with 20 bases between. This CDR3 has 15 residues. The CDR3 sequence: CASLDKTGLGTEAFF. In nucleotides, the CDR3 is TGTGCCAGCTTGGACAAAACAGGGTTGGGCACTGAAGCTTTCTTT.

The V and J genes are TRBV5-6 and TRBJ2-7, with 15 bases identical to TRBD2. This CDR3 region has 14 residues. Germline CDR1 SGHDT, CDR2 YYEEEE. Trimming took 0 bases from V and 11 from J; bases not matched to a gene: 3. The CDR3 loop is CASSLGGTSGRKYF. As DNA, the CDR3 is TGTGCCAGCAGCTTGGGCGGGACTAGCGGGAGGAAGTACTTC.

The chain uses TRBV19 and TRBJ1-1; TRBD1 might be the D (5 bases). Trimming cost V 4 bases and J 2 bases, with 8 bases left between them. The CDR3 totals 13 residues. Per germline, CDR1 LNHDA and CDR2 SQIVND (reference sequence). The CDR3, as DNA: TGTGCCAGTAGTACAGGGATCAACACTGAAGCTTTCTTT. Residues: CASSTGINTEAFF. Full variable domain (remainder filled in from reference TRBV19 and TRBJ1-1): DGGITQSPKYLFRKEGQNVTLSCEQNLNHDAMYWYRQDPGQGLRLIYYSQIVNDFQKGDIAEGYSVSREKKESFPLTVTSAQKNPTAFYLCASSTGINTEAFFGQGTRLTVV.

This clone was recorded only once. The J gene is TRBJ2-5, the V gene TRBV10-3, with D maybe TRBD2 (7 bases). Germline assignment: CDR1 ENHRY and CDR2 SYGVKD. This CDR3 comprises 14 residues. With 2 bases removed from V and 1 base from J, the gap between germline ends came to 8 bases. This CDR3 is CAISEAGAQETQYF. As DNA, the CDR3 is TGTGCCATCAGTGAGGCGGGGGCCCAAGAGACCCAGTACTTC.